One sample yielded the 14 T cell receptor beta chains listed below, sequenced in a study of blood T cell repertoires in COVID-19. Here immunoSEQ multiplex PCR was the method, and the copy in TCRdb shows in-frame clones only, minus some. Here the sample spans about 150,000 clones, about nine tenths being singletons. Sequenced material: peripheral blood. These receptors were obtained from a woman aged 55 to 70 with active or convalescent COVID-19.

This clone was detected once. The chain couples TRBV9 to TRBJ2-7; tentative D call: TRBD1 (5 bases). The ends were cut back, 0 bases at V and 0 bases at J, with 10 bases in the middle. CDR3 length: 15 residues. From germline, CDR1 is SGDLS and CDR2 YYNGEE. The CDR3 reads CASSVGVTDSYEQYF. The CDR3 DNA follows: TGTGCCAGCAGCGTAGGAGTGACAGACTCCTACGAGCAGTACTTC.

This clone has just a few counts. V usage is TRBV10-3 and J usage is TRBJ1-6, with TRBD1 as a possible D gene (6 bases). CDR1 and CDR2 (germline): ENHRY, SYGVKD. V was shortened by 7 bases and J by 5 bases, with 12 bases between the two germline ends. The CDR3 extends over 14 amino acids. DNA for the CDR3: TGTGCCATCAATCCGGGGACAAATAATTCACCCCTCCACTTT. It codes for CAINPGTNNSPLHF.

V usage is TRBV10-3 and J usage is TRBJ2-7; TRBD2 agrees at 7 bases. The ends lost 6 bases at V and 2 bases at J; junction bases unmatched: 7. The CDR3 consists of 14 residues. In germline, CDR1 is ENHRY, CDR2 SYGVKD. This chain's CDR3 is CAISSPGGPYEQYF. DNA for the CDR3: TGTGCCATCAGCTCTCCGGGGGGACCCTACGAGCAGTACTTC.

This clone showed up just a few times. V and J are TRBV3-1 (or the pseudogene TRBV3-2) and TRBJ1-3; the D is unclear. The CDR3 has 13 amino acids. The germline gives CDR1 LGHDT, CDR2 YNNKEL (reference sequence). V shed 3 bases and J shed 4 bases, with 7 bases lying between them. CDR3 in amino acids: CASSQGDGNTIYF. CDR3 nucleotide sequence: TGTGCCAGCAGCCAGGGAGACGGAAACACCATATATTTT.

J is TRBJ1-1 and V is TRBV7-9; 8 bases are a match to TRBD1. Per the germline V gene, CDR1 is SEHNR and CDR2 is FQNEAQ (reference sequence). The CDR3 has 16 residues. V lost 5 bases, J lost 2 bases, and 10 bases stayed unmatched. The chain's CDR3 is CASSRGTGNFNTEAFF. In nucleotides, the CDR3 is TGTGCCAGCAGCCGCGGGACAGGCAACTTTAACACTGAAGCTTTCTTT.

V usage is TRBV5-1 and J usage is TRBJ1-1; TRBD1 matches at 7 bases. Unmatched junction bases numbered 8, after V lost 4 bases and J lost 11 bases. Germline V gene data show CDR1 as SGHRS and CDR2 as YFSETQ. The CDR3 is 12 amino acids. The CDR3 nucleotides read TGCGCCAGCAGCCCAGACAGGGTTGTCGCTTTCTTT. It is translated as CASSPDRVVAFF.

The chain recombines TRBV9 with TRBJ2-5, with D unresolved. This CDR3 spans 11 amino acids. Germline V lookup: CDR1 SGDLS, CDR2 YYNGEE. V lost 3 bases, J lost 4 bases, and 4 bases lay in between. For the CDR3, the DNA is TGTGCCAGCAGCGGGGCAGAGACCCAGTACTTC. Translated, it gives CASSGAETQYF.

The chain combines TRBV18 with TRBJ1-2; TRBD1 aligns across 10 bases. There are 14 residues in the CDR3. The J segment lost 7 bases and the V segment lost 5 bases, leaving 7 bases of the junction unmatched. Per the germline V gene, CDR1 is KGHSH and CDR2 is LQKENI. CDR3 region: CASSSGQGSFGYTF. In DNA, the CDR3 is TGTGCCAGCTCATCGGGACAGGGGTCTTTTGGCTACACCTTC.

This chain's CDR3 is CSVVRQQLNTEAFF. CDR3 in DNA: TGCAGCGTGGTGAGACAACAGCTGAACACTGAAGCTTTCTTT. V is TRBV29-1 and J is TRBJ1-1, with D uncertain. This CDR3 has 14 residues. From germline, CDR1 is SQVTM and CDR2 ANQGSEA. Between the trimmed V and J ends, which lost 6 bases and 0 bases, there was a span of 14 bases.

This chain uses TRBV5-1 with TRBJ1-2, with TRBD1 matching over 8 bases. Germline-derived CDR1 and CDR2 are SGHRS and YFSETQ. This CDR3 has 16 residues. Trimming cost V 0 bases and J 6 bases; bases outside gene matches: 10. Here the CDR3 DNA reads TGCGCCAGCAGCTTGGGATATGGGGCAGGGGGCGATGGCTACACCTTC. The encoded protein is CASSLGYGAGGDGYTF.

The chain joins TRBV10-3 to TRBJ1-1; 9 bases match TRBD1. Trimming removed 7 bases from V and 4 bases from J; junction bases left unmatched: 7. CDR3 length equals 14 residues. Looked up from germline, CDR1 is ENHRY and CDR2 is SYGVKD. The CDR3 region is CAITGTGTSTEAFF. The CDR3 bases are TGTGCCATCACGGGGACAGGGACTAGCACTGAAGCTTTCTTT.

The rearrangement links TRBV4-3 to TRBJ1-2; D ambiguous. This CDR3 comprises 13 residues. Trimming left V 8 bases short and J 2 bases short, with 12 bases between. Germline values: CDR1 LGHNA, CDR2 YSLEER. The DNA of the CDR3 is TGCGCCAGCTCCCTCCTGCGGAACTATGGCTACACCTTC. Its translation is CASSLLRNYGYTF.

The V call is TRBV11-2, the J call TRBJ1-1, with unresolved D. V was pared by 7 bases and J by 5 bases, with 14 bases between. The CDR3 totals 13 residues. CDR1 is SGHAT and CDR2 is FQNNGV in the germline V gene. CDR3 sequence: CASNPGGWTEAFF. The CDR3 nucleotides read TGTGCCAGCAACCCAGGAGGTTGGACTGAAGCTTTCTTT.

The chain has TRBV7-6 and TRBJ2-1; 8 nucleotides align to TRBD2. This CDR3 spans 12 amino acids. The germline gives CDR1 SGHVS, CDR2 FNYEAQ. V trimming: 10 bases; J trimming: 6 bases; junction bases outside the gene matches: 5. The CDR3 nucleotides are TGTGCCACGGGGGGGCCCCGCAATGAGCAGTTCTTC. Its protein product is CATGGPRNEQFF. Full variable domain (rest looked up from reference TRBV7-6 and TRBJ2-1): GAGVSQSPRYKVTKRGQDVALRCDPISGHVSLYWYRQALGQGPEFLTYFNYEAQQDKSGLPNDRFSAERPEGSISTLTIQRTEQRDSAMYRCATGGPRNEQFFGPGTRLTVL.